This TCR beta chain came from a study of cytomegalovirus exposure and HLA in healthy donors. For the study at large: A prior study identified 117 million unique TCR beta sequences from about 180 million T cells.

The germline gives CDR1 MNHNS, CDR2 SASEGT. J gave up 2 bases and V 3 bases, and 5 bases lay outside the gene matches. This CDR3 comprises 18 residues. The PCR employed 60 Vbeta primers together with 13 Jbeta primers. Original methodology: As a later analysis found, there were 60 million to 90 million unique TCR beta chains, of which roughly 11 million were shared. Only in-frame clones appear in the TCRdb table, and some are missing; sequencing was by immunoSEQ multiplex PCR. Clone size and the V and J calls come from that table; the DNA yielded D and trimming. Here the sample spans about 120,000 clones, around 60% being singletons. Study results and limitations: Later analysis suggested most CMV-associated TCR beta chains were HLA-restricted. The study listed 164 cytomegalovirus-associated TCR beta chains.

With regard to this clone: Its antigen is unknown.

Specimen: PBMCs. The origin of this receptor is a woman aged 40-49 years in good health and CMV-seropositive. The chain joins TRBV6-1 to TRBJ2-3; 16 nucleotides line up with TRBD2. DNA for the CDR3: TGTGCCAGCAGTGAGGGACTAGCGGGAGGGCTCATCACAGATACGCAGTATTTT. Its translation is CASSEGLAGGLITDTQYF.